The table lists the clone carrying this T cell receptor (beta chain) with a count of one. This sample was included in a study of blood T cell repertoires in COVID-19. Study-level background: Spain, Italy and the United States supplied samples that represented acute and convalescent COVID-19. The analysed material was cDNA or gDNA that came from T cells, B-cell-depleted T cells, or PBMCs.

Original handling: Using reference gene primer amplification, nucleated cell counts were estimated. Assay: immunoSEQ multiplex PCR; the TCRdb copy retains only in-frame clones and omits some. Clone size and V and J calls were adopted from that table, with D and trimming inferred from the DNA. The data show around 260,000 clones, roughly nine tenths seen once. The germline gives CDR1 MGHRA, CDR2 YSYEKL. The length of the CDR3 is 16 residues. V trimming: 1 base; J trimming: 9 bases; junction bases outside the gene matches: 6. Patients of the Seattle cohort, enrolled during active infection, were followed longitudinally.

Sequencing was done on a sample of peripheral blood. The chain has TRBV4-1 and TRBJ2-1, with 13 bases fitting TRBD2. This receptor was identified in a woman aged 30 to 39 with COVID-19, enrolled during active disease. The CDR3 nucleotides are TGCGCCAGCAGCCAAGCCACTAGCGGGAGGGCCGGTGAGCAGTTCTTC. This translates into CASSQATSGRAGEQFF.